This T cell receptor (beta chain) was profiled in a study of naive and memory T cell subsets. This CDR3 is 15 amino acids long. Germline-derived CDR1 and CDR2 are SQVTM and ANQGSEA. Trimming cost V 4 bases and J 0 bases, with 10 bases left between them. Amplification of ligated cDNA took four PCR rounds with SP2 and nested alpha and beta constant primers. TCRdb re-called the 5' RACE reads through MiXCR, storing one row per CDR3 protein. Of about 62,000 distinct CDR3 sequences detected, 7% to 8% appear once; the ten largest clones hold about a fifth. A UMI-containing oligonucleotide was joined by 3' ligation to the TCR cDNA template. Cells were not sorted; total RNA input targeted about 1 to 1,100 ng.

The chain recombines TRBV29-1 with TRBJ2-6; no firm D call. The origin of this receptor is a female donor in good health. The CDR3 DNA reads TGCAGCGTTGGCCAGGTACGCTCTGGGGCCAACGTCCTGACTTTC. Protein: CSVGQVRSGANVLTF.